The present T cell receptor beta chain was sequenced within a study (dated by TCRdb to between 2015 and 2016). Looking up the germline V gene yields CDR1 MNHNS and CDR2 SASEGT. Trimming takes 4 bases from V and 9 bases from J, and the germline ends sit 15 bases apart. The CDR3 runs 13 residues from the cysteine to the phenylalanine. Only the CDR3 DNA stays, 39 bases, in frame from base 1. This clonotype was seen more than once but under ten times. Its antigen target is currently unknown. No base qualities exist here, and no much larger clone lies one base off it. Libraries were built with RT-PCR. TCRdb records Illumina MiSeq as the sequencer. Using fastp at Q25 and MiXCR, TCRdb reprocessed the public reads and kept productive beta chains. Identical CDR3 protein sequences are pooled into one entry, listed with their most common genes and DNA. This sample is represented by about 680,000 distinct CDR3 sequences; 12% to 15% of them were singletons. The top ten constitute 3% to 4.5% of the sample.

The chain is encoded by TRBV6-1 joined to TRBJ1-2; the D gene is not confidently resolved. The receptor comes from a female donor in good health, serving as a healthy control. The specimen was memory CD4+ T cells from blood. The DNA reads TGTGCCAGCAGTGTATCGGTCTTTGTCAGCTACACCTTC. Its coded protein is CASSVSVFVSYTF.